This is a list of T cell receptor beta chains from one sample in a study of technical replicates of blood from a handful of donors. Sequencing was performed with immunoSEQ multiplex PCR; in TCRdb, only in-frame clones are kept and a portion is missing. The sample holds around 70,000 clones, roughly 94% seen once. Sequenced input: T cells isolated from PBMCs. The receptors stem from a human donor in good health. CDR3s include the opening cysteine and the closing phenylalanine or tryptophan. A D gene is named only where the DNA matches it firmly. Rows give clone size only sometimes, using once, few, many, or a class for an expanded clone.

cdr3_aa: CASSNSQGHILSGSRF
cdr3_nt: TGTGCCAGCAGTAACTCCCAGGGACACATACTTAGCGGGTCCCGTTTT
j_call: TRBJ2-3
clone_size: NA
d_call: NA
v_call: TRBV7-9

cdr3_aa: CSVEGQRMGEQYF
cdr3_nt: TGCAGCGTCGAGGGCCAGCGGATGGGAGAGCAGTACTTC
j_call: TRBJ2-7
clone_size: NA
d_call: NA
v_call: TRBV29-1

cdr3_aa: CASSLDSQVTGELFF
cdr3_nt: TGTGCCAGCAGCTTAGATTCACAGGTCACCGGGGAGCTGTTTTTT
j_call: TRBJ2-2
clone_size: NA
d_call: NA
v_call: TRBV7-6

cdr3_aa: CATSRPGTDTQYF
cdr3_nt: TGTGCCACCAGCAGGCCGGGCACAGATACGCAGTATTTT
j_call: TRBJ2-3
clone_size: NA
d_call: NA
v_call: TRBV15

cdr3_aa: CASSFHRGGGIQYF
cdr3_nt: TGTGCCAGCAGTTTCCACAGGGGAGGTGGCATTCAGTACTTC
j_call: TRBJ2-4
clone_size: NA
d_call: NA
v_call: TRBV28

cdr3_aa: CASRAGESYNEQFF
cdr3_nt: TGTGCCAGCAGAGCAGGGGAGTCCTACAATGAGCAGTTCTTC
j_call: TRBJ2-1
clone_size: NA
d_call: NA
v_call: TRBV6-1

cdr3_aa: CASSIRSGQLKLNQPQHF
cdr3_nt: TGTGCCAGTAGTATTCGCTCGGGACAGCTAAAGCTAAATCAGCCCCAGCATTTT
j_call: TRBJ1-5
clone_size: NA
d_call: TRBD1
v_call: TRBV19

cdr3_aa: CASTPGQSYEQYF
cdr3_nt: TGTGCCAGCACCCCTGGACAGAGCTACGAGCAGTACTTC
j_call: TRBJ2-7
clone_size: NA
d_call: NA
v_call: TRBV6-1

cdr3_aa: CSALRAYEQYF
cdr3_nt: TGCAGTGCGCTCAGGGCCTACGAGCAGTACTTC
j_call: TRBJ2-7
clone_size: NA
d_call: NA
v_call: TRBV20-1

cdr3_aa: CASSQSRISTFEQYF
cdr3_nt: TGCGCCAGCAGCCAATCCAGGATCTCCACCTTCGAGCAGTACTTC
j_call: TRBJ2-7
clone_size: NA
d_call: NA
v_call: TRBV4-1

cdr3_aa: CASSRRMAPGLSSYNEQFF
cdr3_nt: TGTGCCAGCAGCCGTCGGATGGCACCAGGGTTGAGCTCCTACAATGAGCAGTTCTTC
j_call: TRBJ2-1
clone_size: NA
d_call: NA
v_call: TRBV28

cdr3_aa: CASSQDRGKSYEQYF
cdr3_nt: TGCGCCAGCAGCCAAGATAGGGGGAAATCCTACGAGCAGTACTTC
j_call: TRBJ2-7
clone_size: NA
d_call: NA
v_call: TRBV4-1

cdr3_aa: CASSLTGGPGETQYF
cdr3_nt: TGTGCCAGCAGCTTAACGGGGGGGCCTGGAGAGACCCAGTACTTC
j_call: TRBJ2-5
clone_size: NA
d_call: TRBD2
v_call: TRBV11-1

cdr3_aa: CASSRDRGVVDTEAFF
cdr3_nt: TGTGCCAGCTCACGGGACAGGGGGGTCGTGGACACTGAAGCTTTCTTT
j_call: TRBJ1-1
clone_size: once
d_call: TRBD1
v_call: TRBV18

cdr3_aa: CASSQDPLSGSPPYNEQFF
cdr3_nt: TGTGCCAGCAGCCAAGATCCCCTTTCCGGTAGCCCTCCCTACAATGAGCAGTTCTTC
j_call: TRBJ2-1
clone_size: NA
d_call: NA
v_call: TRBV14

cdr3_aa: CASSIQGEGQPQHF
cdr3_nt: TGTGCCAGCAGCATACAGGGTGAAGGGCAGCCCCAGCATTTT
j_call: TRBJ1-5
clone_size: NA
d_call: NA
v_call: TRBV7-9

cdr3_aa: CASSLFRTGGNTIYF
cdr3_nt: TGTGCCAGCAGCTTATTTCGGACAGGAGGAAACACCATATATTTT
j_call: TRBJ1-3
clone_size: NA
d_call: TRBD1
v_call: TRBV7-8

cdr3_aa: CASRTRGTGSTDGYTF
cdr3_nt: TGTGCCAGCAGAACCAGGGGGACAGGGTCGACAGATGGCTACACCTTC
j_call: TRBJ1-2
clone_size: NA
d_call: TRBD1
v_call: TRBV28

cdr3_aa: CASSTMTSGRADEQFF
cdr3_nt: TGTGCCAGCAGCACCATGACTAGCGGGAGGGCCGATGAGCAGTTCTTC
j_call: TRBJ2-1
clone_size: NA
d_call: TRBD2
v_call: TRBV5-4

cdr3_aa: CASSKGTGVRYEQYF
cdr3_nt: TGTGCCAGCAGCAAAGGGACAGGGGTGAGATACGAGCAGTACTTC
j_call: TRBJ2-7
clone_size: NA
d_call: TRBD1
v_call: TRBV7-9

cdr3_aa: CASSFSLGTGPRNQPQHF
cdr3_nt: TGTGCCAGCAGTTTTAGTTTAGGGACAGGGCCTAGGAATCAGCCCCAGCATTTT
j_call: TRBJ1-5
clone_size: NA
d_call: TRBD1
v_call: TRBV27

cdr3_aa: CASRSPTAHQETQYF
cdr3_nt: TGTGCCAGCCGGTCGCCGACTGCACACCAAGAGACCCAGTACTTC
j_call: TRBJ2-5
clone_size: NA
d_call: NA
v_call: TRBV6-5

cdr3_aa: CASSYIEGRAFF
cdr3_nt: TGTGCCAGCAGTTACATAGAGGGTCGGGCTTTCTTT
j_call: TRBJ1-1
clone_size: NA
d_call: NA
v_call: TRBV6-5

cdr3_aa: CASSLAGDTGELFF
cdr3_nt: TGTGCCAGCAGCTTGGCCGGGGACACCGGGGAGCTGTTTTTT
j_call: TRBJ2-2
clone_size: NA
d_call: NA
v_call: TRBV5-6

cdr3_aa: CASTPGAPGQGRNTIYF
cdr3_nt: TGTGCCAGCACCCCGGGGGCTCCAGGACAGGGGAGAAACACCATATATTTT
j_call: TRBJ1-3
clone_size: NA
d_call: TRBD1
v_call: TRBV28

cdr3_aa: CASSSRQGLSSYEQYF
cdr3_nt: TGTGCCAGCAGTTCCCGACAGGGCCTGAGCTCCTACGAGCAGTACTTC
j_call: TRBJ2-7
clone_size: NA
d_call: TRBD1
v_call: TRBV28

cdr3_aa: CASSLALDGSYEQYF
cdr3_nt: TGTGCCAGCAGCTTAGCCCTAGACGGTTCCTACGAGCAGTACTTC
j_call: TRBJ2-7
clone_size: NA
d_call: NA
v_call: TRBV7-9

cdr3_aa: CASSLLGRGAYSYEQYF
cdr3_nt: TGTGCCAGCAGTTTATTGGGTAGGGGTGCATACTCCTACGAGCAGTACTTC
j_call: TRBJ2-7
clone_size: NA
d_call: NA
v_call: TRBV27

cdr3_aa: CSGGQGEENTEAFF
cdr3_nt: TGCAGCGGGGGACAGGGTGAAGAGAACACTGAAGCTTTCTTT
j_call: TRBJ1-1
clone_size: few
d_call: TRBD1
v_call: TRBV29-1

cdr3_aa: CASSLGANVLTF
cdr3_nt: TGTGCCAGTTCCTTGGGGGCCAACGTCCTGACTTTC
j_call: TRBJ2-6
clone_size: NA
d_call: NA
v_call: TRBV11-2

cdr3_aa: CSEGGETQYF
cdr3_nt: TGCAGCGAGGGAGGGGAGACCCAGTACTTC
j_call: TRBJ2-5
clone_size: NA
d_call: TRBD2
v_call: TRBV29-1

cdr3_aa: CASSALAGTYEQYF
cdr3_nt: TGTGCCAGCAGTGCGCTAGCGGGGACCTACGAGCAGTACTTC
j_call: TRBJ2-7
clone_size: NA
d_call: TRBD2
v_call: TRBV6-5

cdr3_aa: CASRAGQGGFYGYTF
cdr3_nt: TGTGCCAGCAGAGCAGGACAGGGGGGATTTTATGGCTACACCTTC
j_call: TRBJ1-2
clone_size: NA
d_call: TRBD1
v_call: TRBV14

cdr3_aa: CASSPPWGQTPPGETQYF
cdr3_nt: TGTGCCAGCAGCCCCCCGTGGGGACAGACCCCTCCGGGGGAGACCCAGTACTTC
j_call: TRBJ2-5
clone_size: NA
d_call: TRBD1
v_call: TRBV7-9

cdr3_aa: CAWRLKQSSYEQYF
cdr3_nt: TGTGCCTGGAGGTTAAAACAGAGCTCCTACGAGCAGTACTTC
j_call: TRBJ2-7
clone_size: NA
d_call: NA
v_call: TRBV30